The next 17 T cell receptor beta chains were all read from a single sample in a study of blood T cell repertoires in COVID-19. Method: immunoSEQ multiplex PCR; TCRdb's copy keeps in-frame clones and lacks some. The data contain about 280,000 clones, less than 85% of them singletons. Sequencing was done on a sample of PBMCs or T cells enriched from blood (not recorded which). All receptors derive from a woman in her fifties or sixties who had recovered from COVID-19.

This chain uses TRBV7-2 with TRBJ1-5; 10 nucleotides match TRBD1. Germline CDR1 is SGHTA and CDR2 is FQGNSA. The CDR3 has 17 residues. J gave up 0 bases and V 4 bases, and 6 bases lay outside the gene matches. The CDR3 nucleotides read TGTGCCAGCAGCTCCGGGACAGGGGATAATAGCAATCAGCCCCAGCATTTT. Protein sequence: CASSSGTGDNSNQPQHF. Together with reference TRBV7-2 and TRBJ1-5, the CDR3 gives the full variable domain: GAGVSQSPSNKVTEKGKDVELRCDPISGHTALYWYRQSLGQGLEFLIYFQGNSAPDKSGLPSDRFSAERTGGSVSTLTIQRTQQEDSAVYLCASSSGTGDNSNQPQHFGDGTRLSIL.

The CDR3 region has the DNA TGTGCCAGCAGCTCTGAACTAGGCTCTGGGGCCAACGTCCTGACTTTC. Its translation: CASSSELGSGANVLTF. This rearrangement joins TRBV6-2 or TRBV6-3 to TRBJ2-6, with D possibly being TRBD2 (5 bases). The germline V gene encodes CDR1 MNHEY and CDR2 SVGEGT. The CDR3 runs to 16 residues. Trimming pared 6 bases from V and 0 bases from J, leaving 12 bases between.

This chain links TRBV24-1 with TRBJ2-5, with TRBD2 matching 8 bases. V lost 4 bases and J lost 5; bases outside the gene matches: 8. The germline V gene has CDR1 KGHDR and CDR2 SFDVKD. This CDR3 spans 15 amino acids. CDR3 coding DNA: TGTGCCACCAGTGACGGGGGGGTCTTGCCCGAGACCCAGTACTTC. Protein sequence: CATSDGGVLPETQYF.

The V gene is TRBV28, the J gene TRBJ2-3; perhaps TRBD2 as D (5 bases). Between the trimmed V and J ends, which lost 7 bases and 6 bases, there was a span of 23 bases. Germline CDR1 reads MDHEN; CDR2 reads SYDVKM. The CDR3 covers 16 residues. In DNA, the CDR3 is TGTGCCAGCACGTCTCCCCGTTCCAATCGGAGGGATACGCAGTATTTT. Its protein is CASTSPRSNRRDTQYF.

The V gene is TRBV7-2, the J gene TRBJ2-1; the match to TRBD2 covers 14 bases. The CDR3 consists of 16 residues. Trimming took 5 bases from V and 4 from J; bases not matched to a gene: 4. Germline assignment: CDR1 SGHTA and CDR2 FQGNSA. In DNA, the CDR3 is TGTGCCAGCAGCGTGACTAGCGGGGGGGTGTACAATGAGCAGTTCTTC. It yields the protein CASSVTSGGVYNEQFF.

The V call is TRBV13, the J call TRBJ2-5; 7 bases align to TRBD1. V lost 5 bases to trimming and J lost 3 bases; unmatched junction nucleotides: 3. CDR3 size: 13 residues. Germline V lookup: CDR1 PRHDT, CDR2 FYEKMQ (reference sequence). In DNA form, the CDR3 reads TGTGCCAGCAGCATTGGGACAGAAGAGACCCAGTACTTC. Translation gives CASSIGTEETQYF.

The genes are TRBV7-9 and TRBJ1-5; TRBD1 might be the D (6 bases). Per germline, CDR1 SEHNR and CDR2 FQNEAQ (reference sequence). The CDR3 is 14 amino acids. Trimming pared 5 bases from V and 7 bases from J, leaving 15 bases between. The CDR3 is CASSPQQGGQPQHF. The CDR3 DNA sequence: TGTGCCAGCAGCCCGCAACAGGGTGGGCAGCCCCAGCATTTT. The entire variable domain, with the rest obtained from reference TRBV7-9 and TRBJ1-5, is as follows: DTGVSQNPRHKITKRGQNVTFRCDPISEHNRLYWYRQTLGQGPEFLTYFQNEAQLEKSRLLSDRFSAERPKGSFSTLEIQRTEQGDSAMYLCASSPQQGGQPQHFGDGTRLSIL.

This chain links TRBV28 with TRBJ2-3, with 10 bases fitting TRBD2. The germline gives CDR1 MDHEN, CDR2 SYDVKM. The trim removed 7 bases at V and 3 bases at J, leaving 13 bases unmatched. CDR3 length: 17 amino acids. The CDR3 DNA reads as TGTGCCAGCACGCTAGCGGGGGCCCCGGAGGGGACAGATACGCAGTATTTT. Translated: CASTLAGAPEGTDTQYF. The variable domain in full, completed from reference TRBV28 and TRBJ2-3, reads DVKVTQSSRYLVKRTGEKVFLECVQDMDHENMFWYRQDPGLGLRLIYFSYDVKMKEKGDIPEGYSVSREKKERFSLILESASTNQTSMYLCASTLAGAPEGTDTQYFGPGTRLTVL.

The V and J genes are TRBV7-2 and TRBJ1-4; D remains unclear. CDR1 and CDR2 (germline): SGHTA, FQGNSA. The CDR3 runs to 16 residues. Trimming pared 11 bases from V and 3 bases from J, leaving 22 bases between. The CDR3 reads CASNRGIDEANEKLFF. CDR3 nucleotide sequence: TGTGCCTCTAACCGGGGTATAGATGAAGCTAATGAAAAACTGTTTTTT.

This sequence joins TRBV18 and TRBJ1-4, with D possibly matching TRBD1 (6 bases). Germline V CDR1 and CDR2: KGHSH, LQKENI. Trimming removed 3 bases from V and 7 bases from J, with 18 bases in between. The CDR3 loop spans 16 amino acids. CDR3 coding DNA: TGTGCCAGCTCACCGTCTGCCGTCAGGGGACGTGAAAAACTGTTTTTT. Translation gives CASSPSAVRGREKLFF.

This clone was detected only once. This chain uses TRBV29-1 with TRBJ2-1, with D tentatively TRBD2 (5 bases). The CDR3 extends over 11 amino acids. Per germline, CDR1 SQVTM and CDR2 ANQGSEA. The ends were cut back, 7 bases at V and 7 bases at J, with 11 bases in the middle. For the CDR3, the DNA is TGCAGCGCGCGGCGGGTGAATGAGCAGTTCTTC. Translating gives CSARRVNEQFF.

This clone came up once. V gene TRBV30 combines with J gene TRBJ2-1, with D hard to call. Germline CDR1 is GTSNPN and CDR2 is SVGIG (reference sequence). Trimming removed 1 base from V and 2 bases from J, with 9 bases in between. The CDR3 is 14 residues long. Written as DNA, the CDR3 is TGTGCCTGGAGTGCGTCTGCTACCTACAATGAGCAGTTCTTC. Protein: CAWSASATYNEQFF.

The chain joins TRBV28 to TRBJ1-5; 9 nucleotides match TRBD1. Germline V lookup: CDR1 MDHEN, CDR2 SYDVKM. The J segment lost 3 bases and the V segment lost 7 bases, leaving 10 bases of the junction unmatched. The CDR3 has 16 residues. CDR3 sequence reads: CASTIGTGWFNQPQHF. The CDR3 region has the DNA TGTGCCAGCACCATCGGGACAGGGTGGTTCAATCAGCCCCAGCATTTT.

This chain connects TRBV7-3 to TRBJ2-7; the D gene is possibly TRBD2 (6 bases). V was clipped by 2 bases and J by 2 bases, with 10 bases between them. CDR3 length equals 14 residues. The germline CDR1 and CDR2 sequences are SGHTA and FQGTGA. CDR3 sequence: CASSLSPGAYEQYF. The CDR3 bases are TGTGCCAGCAGCTTATCTCCGGGAGCCTACGAGCAGTACTTC.

This chain links TRBV7-2 with TRBJ2-5; D perhaps matches TRBD2 (6 bases). Germline CDR1 is SGHTA and CDR2 is FQGNSA. The CDR3 runs to 14 residues. V was shortened by 5 bases and J by 0 bases, with 10 bases between the two germline ends. In DNA, the CDR3 is TGTGCCAGCAGCCTTATAGCGGACCAAGAGACCCAGTACTTC. Translation: CASSLIADQETQYF.

This clone occurred a few times. At one of its ends the junction is not consistent with the germline gene, which may arise from a read error. The chain has TRBV5-7 and TRBJ1-5; D unclear. TRBV5-7 is filed as an ORF, its function uncertain. CDR3 length equals 11 residues. The CDR3 sequence: CASSFGGLVNF. As DNA, the CDR3 is TGTGCCAGCAGCTTTGGAGGCCTCGTCAATTTT.

The chain combines TRBV4-1 with TRBJ1-4; maybe TRBD1 (6 bases). The CDR3 sequence is 15 residues long. Germline V gene lookup returns CDR1 MGHRA and CDR2 YSYEKL. With 0 bases removed from V and 7 bases from J, the gap between germline ends came to 12 bases. CDR3 nucleotide sequence: TGCGCCAGCAGCCAAGATCTGGCAGGGGTTGAAAAACTGTTTTTT. Protein: CASSQDLAGVEKLFF.